This is a list of T cell receptor beta chains from one sample in a study of T cells in Graves' hyperthyroidism and ophthalmopathy. TCRdb passed the multiplex PCR reads through MiXCR, listing each CDR3 protein once. The data contain about 180,000 distinct CDR3 sequences, 9.4% of them seen just once; the ten biggest clones take up 22%. Sequencing used blood. These TCRs come from a woman between 18 and 29 years old with Graves' hyperthyroidism that later progressed to Graves' ophthalmopathy. Each CDR3 is given with its conserved first and last residue. The D gene is left open where the match is weak. Rows may omit the clone size; those that give it use once, few, many or a size class.

many	-	TRBV12-3/TRBV12-4	TRBJ1-1	TGTGCCAGCAGTGGCGGCTACACTGAAGCTTTCTTT	CASSGGYTEAFF
many	TRBD1	TRBV5-1	TRBJ2-2	TGCGCCAGCAGCTTAGCCCCCGCAGGGGGCACCGGGGAGCTGTTTTTT	CASSLAPAGGTGELFF
many	-	TRBV12-3/TRBV12-4	TRBJ2-1	TGTGCCAGCAGTTTTGACGGTTGGAGCGGAAGTAGCTCCTACAATGAGCAGTTCTTC	CASSFDGWSGSSSYNEQFF
many	TRBD2	TRBV20-1	TRBJ2-7	TGCAGTGCTAGTCCTAGCGGGGTGGAGCAGTACTTC	CSASPSGVEQYF
many	-	TRBV19	TRBJ1-1	TGTGCCAGTAGTTATCAGACACAGAACACTGAAGCTTTCTTT	CASSYQTQNTEAFF
-	TRBD1	TRBV20-1	TRBJ2-1	TGCAGTGCAAGAGGTCGGGACAGAGACAGATCGGGCTCCTACAATGAGCAGTTCTTC	CSARGRDRDRSGSYNEQFF
many	-	TRBV6-2/TRBV6-3	TRBJ2-7	TGTGCCAGCAGTTACAATCTTCACGAGCAGTACTTC	CASSYNLHEQYF
-	-	TRBV4-1	TRBJ1-2	TGCGCCAGCAGCCAAGATCCCGGGGGGACCTATGGCTACACCTTC	CASSQDPGGTYGYTF
many	-	TRBV11-2	TRBJ1-5	TGTGTCGGCCCCGGCGGTCAGCCCCAGCATTTT	CVGPGGQPQHF
many	-	TRBV6-1	TRBJ2-1	TGTGCCAGCAGCTCCCAGGCCCATGAGCAGTTCTTC	CASSSQAHEQFF
many	-	TRBV19	TRBJ1-5	TGTGCCAGTAGTATAGGGCTCGGGACCGGACATCAGCCCCAGCATTTT	CASSIGLGTGHQPQHF
few	-	TRBV10-1	TRBJ2-2	TGCGCCAGCAGTGCCGGGACAAAAGGGGCGAACACCGGGGAGCTGTTTTTT	CASSAGTKGANTGELFF
-	TRBD2	TRBV10-3	TRBJ2-7	TGTGCCATCAGCCCGGGACTAGACTCCTACGAGCAGTACTTC	CAISPGLDSYEQYF
many	TRBD2	TRBV27	TRBJ2-5	TGTGCCAGCAGTTTTGAGACTAGCGGGGTAGAGACCCAGTACTTC	CASSFETSGVETQYF
many	-	TRBV2	TRBJ1-5	TGTGCCAGCAGTGGAGGTGGCAATCAGCCCCAGCATTTT	CASSGGGNQPQHF
many	TRBD2	TRBV29-1	TRBJ2-1	TGCAGCGTTTCTCCTAGCGGCTTCTACAATGAGCAGTTCTTC	CSVSPSGFYNEQFF
-	-	TRBV30	TRBJ1-2	TGTGCCTGGAAGCAGAACTATGGCTACACCTTC	CAWKQNYGYTF
many	-	TRBV11-2	TRBJ2-1	TGTGCCAGCAGCTTTACAGCCGAGAATGAGCAGTTCTTC	CASSFTAENEQFF
few	TRBD1	TRBV7-9	TRBJ2-1	TGTGCCAGCAGCGGAAGGACAGGGGGAAGGTACAATGAGCAGTCCTTC	CASSGRTGGRYNEQSF
many	-	TRBV20-1	TRBJ1-5	TGCAGTGCTCGCGACACGGCAAATCAGCCCCAGCATTTT	CSARDTANQPQHF
-	-	TRBV9	TRBJ2-5	TGTGCCAGCAGCGTAGATCGGGGGTTGCAAGAGACCCAGTACTTC	CASSVDRGLQETQYF
many	-	TRBV2	TRBJ1-4	TGTGCCAGGTCGATTGCAACTAATGAAAAACTGTTTTTT	CARSIATNEKLFF
-	TRBD1	TRBV9	TRBJ2-5	TGTGCCAGCAGCGCCGGGACAGAAGAGACCCAGTACTTC	CASSAGTEETQYF
many	-	TRBV20-1	TRBJ1-1	TGCAGTGCTAGAGATGGGTTCAGTAAGACGGAAGCTTTCTTT	CSARDGFSKTEAFF
many	-	TRBV20-1	TRBJ1-2	TGCAGTGCTAACTATGGCTACACCTTC	CSANYGYTF
few	-	TRBV20-1	TRBJ1-6	TGCAGTGCTAGAATGGGAGGGAGTCAGATGAACTATAATTCACCCCTCCACTTT	CSARMGGSQMNYNSPLHF
few	-	TRBV20-1	TRBJ2-1	TGCAGTGCTAGAGTTCCCAGGGTCTACAATGAGCAGTTCTTC	CSARVPRVYNEQFF
many	-	TRBV19	TRBJ1-2	TGTGCCAGTAGTACCCACAGCAACAACTACACCTTC	CASSTHSNNYTF
-	-	TRBV6-5	TRBJ2-2	TGTGCCAGCAGTTACTCGATTTTTGGCGGGGAGCTGTTTTTT	CASSYSIFGGELFF
few	-	TRBV7-9	TRBJ1-3	TGTGCCAGCAGCTTGATGGACGGAAACACCATATATTTT	CASSLMDGNTIYF
few	TRBD1	TRBV18	TRBJ2-5	TGTGCCAGCTCACCAGCCGGGACAGGGTTGGGCGAGACCCAGTACTTC	CASSPAGTGLGETQYF
many	-	TRBV18	TRBJ1-2	TGTGCCAGCTCACCGGACCCGAGGGGCAACTATGGCTACACCTTC	CASSPDPRGNYGYTF
few	TRBD2	TRBV5-1	TRBJ2-5	TGCGCCAGCAGTTTACCAGCGGGAGGGCCACGCGGGACCCAGTACTTC	CASSLPAGGPRGTQYF
many	TRBD2	TRBV3-1	TRBJ2-3	TGTGCCAGCAGCTGGCGACTAGCGGGAGGTCCAGATACGCAGTATTTT	CASSWRLAGGPDTQYF
many	TRBD2	TRBV6-1	TRBJ2-2	TGTGCCAGCAGTCGTTCCGGCGGGAGCGTGACCGGGGAGCTGTTTTTT	CASSRSGGSVTGELFF
many	-	TRBV6-1	TRBJ1-1	TGTGCCAGCAGACAGGGTCGAACTGAAGCTTTCTTT	CASRQGRTEAFF
few	TRBD2	TRBV7-2	TRBJ2-7	TGTGCCAGCAGCTCCCGGGGGGGCGCGCGCGAGCAGTACTTC	CASSSRGGAREQYF
few	TRBD1	TRBV14	TRBJ2-7	TGTGCCAGCAGCCAGTTGGACAGGGGGCATTACGAGCAGTACTTC	CASSQLDRGHYEQYF
-	TRBD1	TRBV27	TRBJ2-7	TGTGCCAGCAGTCCTAGGGGACAGGTAACCTACGAGCAGTACTTC	CASSPRGQVTYEQYF
-	-	TRBV4-2	TRBJ1-2	TGTGCCAGCAGCCCCACGAGCGGGGGGGGCTCGAACTATGGCTACACCTTC	CASSPTSGGGSNYGYTF
many	TRBD2	TRBV24-1	TRBJ2-1	TGTGCCACCAGTGACGGACTAGCGGGAGGCCCTTCAGGTTTCAATGAGCAGTTCTTC	CATSDGLAGGPSGFNEQFF
many	-	TRBV19	TRBJ1-5	TGTGCCAGTAGTATCCCGGGACGCGGTCGAAATCAGCCCCAGCATTTT	CASSIPGRGRNQPQHF
many	-	TRBV28	TRBJ2-7	TGTGCCAGCAGTGCGCTGGGACACTACGAGCAGTACTTC	CASSALGHYEQYF
many	TRBD1	TRBV12-3/TRBV12-4	TRBJ1-5	TGTGCCAGCCGGGACAGGGATCAGCCCCAGCATTTT	CASRDRDQPQHF
many	-	TRBV7-6	TRBJ1-1	TGTGCCAGCAGCTTAGCGCTCGGAGGGAGCACTGAAGCTTTCTTT	CASSLALGGSTEAFF